This TCR beta chain was recorded in a study of blood T cell repertoires in COVID-19. Across the whole study: Sources were T cells, B-cell-depleted T cells, or PBMCs; the material itself was cDNA or gDNA.

Germline V gives CDR1 SGHTA, CDR2 FQGNSA. With 5 bases clipped from V and 2 bases from J, the junction kept 11 bases outside the gene matches. The CDR3 length is 17 residues. Patients at the Seattle site were enrolled during active infection and followed longitudinally. The method was immunoSEQ multiplex PCR; TCRdb's version includes in-frame clones alone and lacks a portion of them. The sample shows about 230,000 clones, 85% to 90% of them seen only once. The sequence derives from a man in his thirties or forties with COVID-19, enrolled during active disease. The J gene is TRBJ2-7, the V gene TRBV7-2, with 11 nucleotides matching TRBD2. The sample comprised peripheral blood. The CDR3 is CASSPKSLAGGAYEQYF. In nucleotides, the CDR3 is TGTGCCAGCAGCCCCAAGTCCCTAGCGGGGGGCGCCTACGAGCAGTACTTC.